The present TCR beta chain was sequenced within a study of shared clonotypes between healthy human individuals. On this clone: The target antigen is unknown.

Each sorted subset replicate got 200 ng genomic DNA, tens of thousands of genomes. This table comes from immunoSEQ multiplex PCR, and its TCRdb copy is limited to in-frame clones, with some not included. This table has 950,000 to 1,300,000 clones, roughly 80% appearing once. Study outcomes and limitations: Around 5% of naive CD4 clonotypes were common to a few donors.

Losses at the gene ends were 11 bases for V and 4 bases for J; bases not matched to a gene: 11. This CDR3 region has 14 residues. The germline V gene has CDR1 SNHLY and CDR2 FYNNEI. The sequence came from a man aged 18-30 years in good health. The chain combines TRBV2 with TRBJ2-7; 10 nucleotides line up with TRBD2. Sequencing input: memory CD4+ T cells sorted from blood. Subset reported: CD45RA-negative fraction. CDR3 amino acids: CAGTGRTSGYEQYF. CDR3 nucleotides: TGTGCCGGGACCGGCCGGACTAGCGGTTACGAGCAGTACTTC.